This T cell receptor beta chain was found in a study of T cell responses to AZD1222 COVID-19 vaccine (dated by TCRdb to the early 2020s). Regarding the complete study: AZD1222 recipients given second doses at about 4 weeks or at about 12 weeks were pooled, since spike-specific TCR depth and breadth were not found to differ between the two schedules. TCR sequencing was performed for approximately 240 trial participants, of whom around 200 were given two doses of AZD1222 and approximately 25 were given two doses of MenACWY control vaccine. Trial participants were enrolled by age into subgroups of 18-55, 56-69 and 70-plus years, and 148, 28 and 57 TCR-sequenced participants, respectively, were included in these subgroups.

Per the publication, the time point label means: baseline before first vaccination. Samples from vaccinated people were obtained from the UK trials COV001 and COV002, which included a single-blind randomized controlled phase 2/3 trial of AZD1222 (ChAdOx1 nCoV-19) in healthy adults. For TCRbeta chain sequencing, PBMC samples were collected from trial participants at day 0 and at day 28 after the second dose. The CDR3 regions of human TCRbeta chains were analyzed by immunosequencing. As for the authors' bioinformatics: TCRs in the repertoires were compared against a reference library of SARS-CoV-2-specific TCRs that had been generated with the MIRA antigen-specificity platform. Breadth was defined as the fraction of unique TCRs that were SARS-CoV-2-associated, and depth was defined as the fraction of total T cells that were SARS-CoV-2-associated. Using the MIRA data, each spike-specific TCR was mapped to the spike region that the TCR reacts to and placed in a CD4 or CD8 class. Log10-transformed breadth and depth values were compared by one-way ANOVA with Sidak's multiple comparisons tests. Imported from immuneACCESS, the table was reduced by TCRdb to in-frame sequences with V and J called. These copies leave out some clones; in studies compared against another copy, an unresolved V gene accounts for under half, and the cause of the remainder is not known. The V and J calls and clone size are taken from that table; D and trimming were inferred from the DNA. For this sample there are roughly 100,000 clones; 84% appear just once. Clones ranked in the top ten supply about 15% of the sample.

Study-wide conclusions, independent of this receptor: Conclusions about previously exposed vaccinees are limited because only six or seven AZD1222 recipients were SARS-CoV-2 seropositive at baseline. Participants were mostly white British, with more females than males. The authors suggested clonal diversity may have been underestimated. No day 14 peak-response samples were available, so repertoires were characterized only after the peak T cell response. Vaccine-associated CD4 TCRs spanned the whole spike protein, with dominant responses in regions 160-218 and 743-854. Reportedly, close to half of the unique spike-specific TCRs recognized epitopes lying outside the regions that are mutated in the B.1.351 and B.1.1.7 variants. After two AZD1222 doses, spike-specific TCR breadth and depth were significantly higher than at day 0 and than in MenACWY recipients. The 56-69-year group was small, and its depth increase did not reach significance, likely because of low power.

From the germline V gene (reference sequence), CDR1 is LNHDA and CDR2 is SQIVND. CDR3 length: 18 amino acids, cysteine to phenylalanine. The entry retains the CDR3 DNA only, 54 bases that are in frame from base 1. V lost 0 bases and J lost 4 bases, and the count of bases not matched to a germline gene is 11. With respect to this clone: Its antigen is unknown. The sample holds no much larger clone one base away, and base qualities are not on file.

The sequence came from an adult in good health. The chain is made from TRBV19 and TRBJ1-5; 8 junctional bases match TRBD1. The sequencing here drew on peripheral blood, taken on day 0 of AZD1222 vaccination. The DNA is as follows: TGTGCCAGTAGTATAGATTTCAGGGGGCGCGACGGGAATCAGCCCCAGCATTTT. This codes for CASSIDFRGRDGNQPQHF.